This passage covers 8 T cell receptor beta chains from one sample sequenced in a study of T cell changes during pregnancy in multiple sclerosis. Assay: immunoSEQ multiplex PCR; the TCRdb copy retains only in-frame clones and omits some. The data hold about 45,000 clones, with around 90% observed a single time. This sample comprised CD4+ T cells from peripheral blood mononuclear cells, obtained before pregnancy. These receptors all come from a female donor with multiple sclerosis, enrolled in a pregnancy study.

This sequence joins TRBV5-1 and TRBJ2-7; the D gene is possibly TRBD1 (6 bases). V was shortened by 4 bases and J by 1 base, with 18 bases between the two germline ends. Looked up from germline, CDR1 is SGHRS and CDR2 is YFSETQ. The CDR3 extends over 16 amino acids. The CDR3 is CASSPGTGLPSYEQYF. Written as DNA, the CDR3 is TGCGCCAGCAGCCCAGGAACAGGGTTACCTTCCTACGAGCAGTACTTC. Looking up the rest from reference TRBV5-1 and TRBJ2-7 gives the full variable domain: KAGVTQTPRYLIKTRGQQVTLSCSPISGHRSVSWYQQTPGQGLQFLFEYFSETQRNKGNFPGRFSGRQFSNSRSEMNVSTLELGDSALYLCASSPGTGLPSYEQYFGPGTRLTVT.

This rearrangement joins TRBV5-1 to TRBJ2-1; 9 nucleotides match TRBD1. The CDR3 sequence is 17 residues long. J gave up 4 bases and V 0 bases, and 8 bases lay outside the gene matches. Germline values: CDR1 SGHRS, CDR2 YFSETQ. Written as DNA, the CDR3 is TGCGCCAGCAGCTTGGGACCCGGGACAGGGCTTTACAATGAGCAGTTCTTC. Residues: CASSLGPGTGLYNEQFF.

The CDR3 reads CASSGRGPNEKLFF. The CDR3 region has the DNA TGTGCCAGCAGCGGTAGGGGCCCCAATGAAAAACTGTTTTTT. The chain employs TRBV7-2 and TRBJ1-4; D possibly corresponds to TRBD1 (5 bases). Germline CDR1 and CDR2: SGHTA and FQGNSA. Trimming pared 5 bases from V and 5 bases from J, leaving 12 bases between. This CDR3 comprises 14 residues.

The rearrangement links TRBV28 to TRBJ2-7, with TRBD1 identical over 10 bases. Germline V gives CDR1 MDHEN, CDR2 SYDVKM. The junction had 11 bases not matched to a gene; V was cut back by 3 bases and J by 6 bases. The CDR3 contains 16 residues. The CDR3 protein is CASSLTDGTGAFEQYF. Here the CDR3 DNA reads TGTGCCAGCAGTTTGACTGACGGGACAGGGGCCTTCGAGCAGTACTTC.

The CDR3 protein is CASSRLTGGRETQYF. DNA of the CDR3: TGTGCCAGCAGCCGATTGACAGGGGGCCGGGAGACCCAGTACTTC. V is TRBV5-5 and J is TRBJ2-5; 10 nucleotides align to TRBD1. Trimming cost V 4 bases and J 5 bases; bases outside gene matches: 8. CDR1 SGHKS and CDR2 YYEKEE come from the germline V gene (reference sequence). The CDR3 is 15 amino acids.

The gene calls are TRBV20-1 and TRBJ1-2; D is perhaps TRBD1 (5 bases). The CDR3 covers 11 residues. V was trimmed by 2 bases and J by 8 bases, leaving 9 bases between them. The germline gives CDR1 DFQATT, CDR2 SNEGSKA (reference sequence). CDR3 in amino acids: CSARPGYGYTF. The CDR3 region has the DNA TGCAGTGCTAGACCAGGGTACGGCTACACCTTC.

V is TRBV5-8 and J is TRBJ2-6, with D perhaps TRBD2 (7 bases). CDR1 SGHTS and CDR2 YDEGEE come from the germline V gene. The germline V and J ends were trimmed by 4 bases and 0 bases, with 14 bases remaining between them. This CDR3 comprises 17 residues. CDR3: CASSPWGGPSGANVLTF. The CDR3 DNA reads TGTGCCAGCAGCCCATGGGGGGGGCCCTCTGGGGCCAACGTCCTGACTTTC.

Remarks on this clone: Distinct nucleotide sequences in the sample also encode this CDR3. This chain links TRBV5-1 with TRBJ2-7; a weak D match, TRBD1 (5 bases). The CDR3 runs to 13 residues. CDR1 and CDR2 from the germline V gene are SGHRS and YFSETQ. The V end lost 2 bases, the J end lost 4 bases, and 10 bases lay between the germline ends. Written as DNA, the CDR3 is TGCGCCAGCAGCTTAACGCAGGGTTACGAGCAGTACTTC. Translating it yields CASSLTQGYEQYF.